A single sample is the source of the 18 T cell receptor beta chains below, sequenced in a study of PD-1 blockade in classical Hodgkin lymphoma. The method was immunoSEQ multiplex PCR; TCRdb's version includes in-frame clones alone and lacks a portion of them. The sample has tens of thousands of clones; 90% are singletons. Time point noted: cycle 4 day 1 (C4D1), after less than seven weeks of nivolumab. Every one of the patients relapsed after autologous stem cell transplantation (brentuximab vedotin exposure was variable). Here the sequenced sample was peripheral blood mononuclear cells (PBMCs), taken before the fourth cycle of nivolumab. These receptors originate from a human donor with classical Hodgkin lymphoma.

The rearrangement joins TRBV29-1 to TRBJ2-4; the D is unclear. CDR3 length equals 12 residues. Trimming cost V 3 bases and J 3 bases, with 6 bases left between them. From germline, CDR1 is SQVTM and CDR2 ANQGSEA. The CDR3 region is CSVEASKNIQYF. As DNA, the CDR3 is TGCAGCGTTGAGGCCAGCAAAAACATTCAGTACTTC.

This chain links TRBV6-1 with TRBJ2-3; 8 nucleotides align to TRBD1. This CDR3 is 15 amino acids long. Germline trimming cut 7 bases from V and 5 bases from J; bases unmatched to any gene: 11. The germline V gene has CDR1 MNHNS and CDR2 SASEGT. The CDR3 bases are TGTGCCAGCACGCCGGGACAGGCCTCGATAGATACGCAGTATTTT. Residues: CASTPGQASIDTQYF.

The chain joins TRBV7-9 to TRBJ1-1; TRBD1 is a possible D gene (6 bases). The CDR3 has 12 amino acids. V lost 5 bases, J lost 8 bases, and 12 bases lay in between. Germline-derived CDR1 and CDR2 are SEHNR and FQNEAQ (reference sequence). In DNA, the CDR3 is TGTGCCAGCAGCCTAGTAGGACAGGAAGCTTTCTTT. Protein sequence: CASSLVGQEAFF.

The chain combines TRBV2 with TRBJ1-3; the D is unclear. The CDR3 has 14 amino acids. Germline V gene lookup returns CDR1 SNHLY and CDR2 FYNNEI. Trimming took 4 bases from V and 0 from J, leaving 7 bases between them. For the CDR3, the DNA is TGTGCCAGCAGTGGACCGTTCTCTGGAAACACCATATATTTT. This translates into CASSGPFSGNTIYF.

The CDR3 protein is CASSPGLSSSYNEQFF. CDR3 bases: TGTGCCAGCAGCCCAGGACTGTCGAGCTCCTACAATGAGCAGTTCTTC. The J gene is TRBJ2-1, the V gene TRBV9; TRBD2 is a possible D gene (5 bases). Germline values: CDR1 SGDLS, CDR2 YYNGEE. The CDR3 has 16 amino acids. The V end was cut by 4 bases, the J end by 0 bases, with 14 bases between.

V and J are TRBV28 and TRBJ2-7; tentatively, D is TRBD1 or TRBD2 (5 bases each). The CDR3 has 14 residues. Per the germline V gene, CDR1 is MDHEN and CDR2 is SYDVKM. V was shortened by 6 bases and J by 3 bases, with 15 bases between the two germline ends. The CDR3 region has the DNA TGTGCCAGCAGCGTACCGGGACCCTACTACGAGCAGTACTTC. Protein sequence: CASSVPGPYYEQYF.

The chain recombines TRBV5-4 with TRBJ1-1, with D maybe TRBD1 (5 bases). This CDR3 has 16 amino acids. Germline CDR1 and CDR2: SGHNT and YYREEE (reference sequence). Deletions cut 5 bases from V and 1 base from J, with 18 bases between. The CDR3 region is CASSRDFVQGNTEAFF. For the CDR3, the DNA is TGTGCCAGCAGTCGTGACTTCGTGCAGGGGAACACTGAAGCTTTCTTT.

The chain is built from TRBV11-2 and TRBJ1-5; D gene unclear. V gave up 5 bases and J gave up 6 bases, with 17 bases separating them. Looked up from germline, CDR1 is SGHAT and CDR2 is FQNNGV. This CDR3 is 15 amino acids long. Written as DNA, the CDR3 is TGTGCCAGCAGCCCAGACCCAGTTTCGGGTCAGCCCCAGCATTTT. This gives the protein CASSPDPVSGQPQHF.

This sequence joins TRBV18 and TRBJ1-1; a weak D match, TRBD1 (6 bases). The germline V gene has CDR1 KGHSH and CDR2 LQKENI. The CDR3 runs to 14 residues. V lost 5 bases to trimming and J lost 3 bases, with 13 bases between them. For the CDR3, the DNA is TGTGCCAGCTCAGGGAGCAGACAGGACACTGAAGCTTTCTTT. It is translated as CASSGSRQDTEAFF.

This clone has just one count. J is TRBJ2-2 and V is TRBV9; unclear D gene. This CDR3 spans 11 amino acids. Trimming removed 5 bases from V and 6 bases from J, with 5 bases in between. Germline V CDR1 and CDR2: SGDLS, YYNGEE. The CDR3 DNA reads as TGTGCCAGCAGAGCCTCCGGGGAGCTGTTTTTT. Residues: CASRASGELFF.

The chain links TRBV27 to TRBJ1-1, with D possibly matching TRBD1 (6 bases). V dropped 1 base and J dropped 8 bases, with 14 bases sitting between them. The CDR3 sequence is 14 residues long. Germline V lookup: CDR1 MNHEY, CDR2 SMNVEV (reference sequence). As DNA, the CDR3 is TGTGCCAGCAGTTTATTACAGGGCGCCCGGGAAGCTTTCTTT. Its protein is CASSLLQGAREAFF.

This CDR3 reads CASGLFLGPTDTQYF. The CDR3 nucleotides are TGTGCTAGTGGTTTGTTCCTGGGGCCAACAGATACGCAGTATTTT. The V and J genes are TRBV12-5 and TRBJ2-3, with a possible D match to TRBD1 (5 bases). The V and J ends lost 2 bases and 3 bases respectively, with 12 bases between them. Germline CDR1 reads LGHNT; CDR2 reads FRNRAP. The CDR3 loop spans 15 amino acids.

This CDR3 reads CASSVEAGGPGNTIYF. The DNA of the CDR3 is TGTGCCAGCAGCGTAGAAGCCGGGGGACCTGGAAACACCATATATTTT. This chain connects TRBV9 to TRBJ1-3; possible D gene TRBD1, 5 bases. Germline loops: CDR1 SGDLS, CDR2 YYNGEE. This CDR3 contains 16 residues. V dropped 0 bases and J dropped 2 bases, with 12 bases sitting between them.

The rearrangement links TRBV2 to TRBJ1-5; D call uncertain. The CDR3 contains 16 residues. The V gene's germline CDR1 is SNHLY and CDR2 FYNNEI. V lost 2 bases and J 3 bases, leaving 14 bases between the germline ends. CDR3 DNA sequence: TGTGCCAGCAGTGAACGGGAACCATATATCAATCAGCCCCAGCATTTT. Translation: CASSEREPYINQPQHF.

The chain recombines TRBV29-1 with TRBJ1-4, with 9 bases identical to TRBD1. The V segment lost 1 base and the J segment 10 bases; nucleotides outside the gene matches: 4. The germline CDR1 and CDR2 sequences are SQVTM and ANQGSEA. There are 13 residues in the CDR3. The CDR3 spells CSVEAGQGTKLFF. CDR3 DNA sequence: TGCAGCGTTGAAGCGGGACAGGGAACAAAACTGTTTTTT.

This clone has only a few counts. The V call is TRBV4-2, the J call TRBJ1-1; a possible D gene is TRBD1 (6 bases). Trimming stripped 4 bases from V and 3 bases from J, with 12 bases between. Germline CDR1 and CDR2: LGHNA and YNFKEQ. The length of the CDR3 is 14 residues. CDR3 protein: CASSLLQGYTEAFF. The CDR3, as DNA: TGTGCCAGCAGCCTTCTCCAGGGGTACACTGAAGCTTTCTTT.

Here the CDR3 DNA reads TGTGCCAGCAGCTATCTGCGGGGGGCGGTATGGGGGTACGAGCAGTACTTC. Its protein is CASSYLRGAVWGYEQYF. The chain is built from TRBV28 and TRBJ2-7, with 8 bases matching TRBD2. V was clipped by 6 bases and J by 4 bases; unmatched bases: 17. The CDR3 covers 17 residues. Germline CDR1 and CDR2: MDHEN and SYDVKM.

The V gene is TRBV19, the J gene TRBJ2-7; D possibly corresponds to TRBD2 (6 bases). V lost 1 base, J lost 2 bases, and 9 bases lay in between. The germline gives CDR1 LNHDA, CDR2 SQIVND (reference sequence). This CDR3 comprises 14 residues. The CDR3 nucleotides are TGTGCCAGTAGTATAGGGGGCGGGACCTACGAGCAGTACTTC. This gives the protein CASSIGGGTYEQYF.